The rows below give T cell receptor beta chains drawn from one sample of a study of PD-1 blockade in classical Hodgkin lymphoma. The repertoire was sequenced with immunoSEQ multiplex PCR; TCRdb's copy has only in-frame clones and lacks some. In the table there are some 25,000 clones, roughly two thirds of which are singletons. Sequenced here: peripheral blood mononuclear cells (PBMCs), sampled before the second cycle of nivolumab. These receptors were obtained from a human donor with classical Hodgkin lymphoma. CDR3s include the opening cysteine and the closing phenylalanine or tryptophan. The order of the fields is CDR3 DNA, CDR3 protein, D gene, V gene, J gene, clone size. The D gene is left open where the match is weak. The size of a clone is reported for some rows only, either as once, few or many, or as a class for expanded clones.

CDR3 DNA: TGCGCCAGCAGCCCTTCCTACAGGGAAGTGGGATCACCCCTCCACTTT
CDR3 protein: CASSPSYREVGSPLHF
D gene: NA
V gene: TRBV4-3
J gene: TRBJ1-6
clone size: once

CDR3 DNA: TGTGCCAGCAGCGGGACAGGGGTTCAGCCCCAGCATTTT
CDR3 protein: CASSGTGVQPQHF
D gene: TRBD1
V gene: TRBV6-1
J gene: TRBJ1-5
clone size: few

CDR3 DNA: TGCGCCAGCAGCCAAGCGGCCGGGACTAGCCTCTACGAGCAGTACTTC
CDR3 protein: CASSQAAGTSLYEQYF
D gene: TRBD2
V gene: TRBV4-3
J gene: TRBJ2-7
clone size: few

CDR3 DNA: TGTGCCTGGAGCGATACAGGGCGTAATTCACCCCTCCACTTT
CDR3 protein: CAWSDTGRNSPLHF
D gene: NA
V gene: TRBV30
J gene: TRBJ1-6
clone size: NA

CDR3 DNA: TGTGCCTGGTATATGAACACTGAAGCTTTCTTT
CDR3 protein: CAWYMNTEAFF
D gene: NA
V gene: TRBV30
J gene: TRBJ1-1
clone size: medium-sized

CDR3 DNA: TGTGCCAGCAGTGATTCAGGGATGATGAACACTGAAGCTTTCTTT
CDR3 protein: CASSDSGMMNTEAFF
D gene: NA
V gene: TRBV6-4
J gene: TRBJ1-1
clone size: once

CDR3 DNA: TGTGCCAGCGGGTCCGGGACTAGCGGGGCCACAGCGCAGTACTTC
CDR3 protein: CASGSGTSGATAQYF
D gene: TRBD2
V gene: TRBV28
J gene: TRBJ2-7
clone size: NA

CDR3 DNA: TGTGCCAGCTCCCAAGGACCCTACAGGGAAACTGAAGCTTTCTTT
CDR3 protein: CASSQGPYRETEAFF
D gene: NA
V gene: TRBV18
J gene: TRBJ1-1
clone size: NA

CDR3 DNA: TGCGCCAGCAGCCAAGATAGGGGACAGGGAAAGACCCAGTACTTC
CDR3 protein: CASSQDRGQGKTQYF
D gene: TRBD1
V gene: TRBV4-1
J gene: TRBJ2-5
clone size: NA

CDR3 DNA: TGTGCCAGCTCACCCGGGATTGGGGAAAAACTGTTTTTT
CDR3 protein: CASSPGIGEKLFF
D gene: NA
V gene: TRBV18
J gene: TRBJ1-4
clone size: once

CDR3 DNA: TGTGCCAGCAGCCCGGGGGACAGGTTATCCTACGAGCAGTACTTC
CDR3 protein: CASSPGDRLSYEQYF
D gene: TRBD1
V gene: TRBV6-5
J gene: TRBJ2-7
clone size: NA

CDR3 DNA: TGTGCCAGCAGTTACCGAGGACAGGGGTTAGATACGCAGTATTTT
CDR3 protein: CASSYRGQGLDTQYF
D gene: TRBD1
V gene: TRBV6-5
J gene: TRBJ2-3
clone size: NA

CDR3 DNA: TGTGCCAGCAGCTGGGACAGGACCCTCTTTGGAAACACCATATATTTT
CDR3 protein: CASSWDRTLFGNTIYF
D gene: TRBD1
V gene: TRBV9
J gene: TRBJ1-3
clone size: NA

CDR3 DNA: TGTGCCTGGAGTGGTGTGGGACGGCCATTGAACACTGAAGCTTTCTTT
CDR3 protein: CAWSGVGRPLNTEAFF
D gene: NA
V gene: TRBV30
J gene: TRBJ1-1
clone size: NA

CDR3 DNA: TGTGCCAGCAGTGCCCGGGACAGGGCGTTGAATTCACCCCTCCACTTT
CDR3 protein: CASSARDRALNSPLHF
D gene: TRBD1
V gene: TRBV6-1
J gene: TRBJ1-6
clone size: NA

CDR3 DNA: TGCGCCAGCAGCCCATACGGAAGTAGTTCAGATACGCAGTATTTT
CDR3 protein: CASSPYGSSSDTQYF
D gene: NA
V gene: TRBV4-3
J gene: TRBJ2-3
clone size: NA

CDR3 DNA: TGTGCCAGCACCGATCCTTTCCGAGGGACCCAGTACTTC
CDR3 protein: CASTDPFRGTQYF
D gene: NA
V gene: TRBV28
J gene: TRBJ2-5
clone size: NA

CDR3 DNA: TGCGCCAGCAGCTTCGACTCCAGTTCCTACGAGCAGTACTTC
CDR3 protein: CASSFDSSSYEQYF
D gene: NA
V gene: TRBV5-1
J gene: TRBJ2-7
clone size: NA

CDR3 DNA: TGTGCCATCAGTGACCCCGGAGGAGAGCAGTACTTC
CDR3 protein: CAISDPGGEQYF
D gene: NA
V gene: TRBV10-3
J gene: TRBJ2-7
clone size: NA

CDR3 DNA: TGTGCCAGCAGCTTGGAACGCAATGAGCAGTTCTTC
CDR3 protein: CASSLERNEQFF
D gene: NA
V gene: TRBV7-9
J gene: TRBJ2-1
clone size: NA

CDR3 DNA: TGTGCCAGTAGTATCATTCTCGGGAATCAGCCCCAGCATTTT
CDR3 protein: CASSIILGNQPQHF
D gene: NA
V gene: TRBV19
J gene: TRBJ1-5
clone size: NA

CDR3 DNA: TGTGCCAGCAGTTCCACCCATCACGAGCAGTACTTC
CDR3 protein: CASSSTHHEQYF
D gene: NA
V gene: TRBV6-5
J gene: TRBJ2-7
clone size: once

CDR3 DNA: TGCGCCAGCAGTGAGAGAGGGACTGCAATAGGAATCTCTGAAGCTTTCTTT
CDR3 protein: CASSERGTAIGISEAFF
D gene: NA
V gene: TRBV10-2
J gene: TRBJ1-1
clone size: NA

CDR3 DNA: TGTGCCTGGAGTTGGGACACCATATATTTT
CDR3 protein: CAWSWDTIYF
D gene: NA
V gene: TRBV30
J gene: TRBJ1-3
clone size: few

CDR3 DNA: TGTGCCAGCAGCTTCGCTAGCGGGAGTTACGAGCAGTACTTC
CDR3 protein: CASSFASGSYEQYF
D gene: TRBD2
V gene: TRBV7-2
J gene: TRBJ2-7
clone size: NA

CDR3 DNA: TGTGCCAGCTCACCGGGGCCTTTACCCTCCTACGAGCAGTACTTC
CDR3 protein: CASSPGPLPSYEQYF
D gene: NA
V gene: TRBV18
J gene: TRBJ2-7
clone size: NA

CDR3 DNA: TGTGCCAGCAGCGTATCAGGGGTAGCAACAAGAAGGAACACCGGGGAGCTGTTTTTT
CDR3 protein: CASSVSGVATRRNTGELFF
D gene: NA
V gene: TRBV9
J gene: TRBJ2-2
clone size: NA

CDR3 DNA: TGTGCCAGCACGTCCGGGGGGTGGGGCACAGATACGCAGTATTTT
CDR3 protein: CASTSGGWGTDTQYF
D gene: TRBD2
V gene: TRBV9
J gene: TRBJ2-3
clone size: NA

CDR3 DNA: TGTGCCAGCAGCCTAAAAAGCGGGGGAACCTACAATGAGCAGTTCTTC
CDR3 protein: CASSLKSGGTYNEQFF
D gene: TRBD2
V gene: TRBV7-2
J gene: TRBJ2-1
clone size: NA

CDR3 DNA: TGCGCCAGCAGCTCAACAGGGGGGGAGACCCAGTACTTC
CDR3 protein: CASSSTGGETQYF
D gene: TRBD1
V gene: TRBV5-1
J gene: TRBJ2-5
clone size: NA

CDR3 DNA: TGTGCCAGCAGCCAAGCAGTCTATGGCTACACCTTC
CDR3 protein: CASSQAVYGYTF
D gene: NA
V gene: TRBV14
J gene: TRBJ1-2
clone size: NA

CDR3 DNA: TGCGCCAGCAGCTTGTTAGCAGCAACTAATGAAAAACTGTTTTTT
CDR3 protein: CASSLLAATNEKLFF
D gene: NA
V gene: TRBV5-1
J gene: TRBJ1-4
clone size: NA

CDR3 DNA: TGTGCCAGCAGTTTATCGTGGGGTGCGTTGACCCAGTACTTC
CDR3 protein: CASSLSWGALTQYF
D gene: NA
V gene: TRBV27
J gene: TRBJ2-5
clone size: NA

CDR3 DNA: TGTGCCAGCAGTGATAGACAGGGTCGAGGTGAGCAGTTCTTC
CDR3 protein: CASSDRQGRGEQFF
D gene: TRBD1
V gene: TRBV27
J gene: TRBJ2-1
clone size: NA

CDR3 DNA: TGTGCCAGCAGCCCACGGGACAGGGGGCGGGAGAAGTGGACTGAAGCTTTCTTT
CDR3 protein: CASSPRDRGREKWTEAFF
D gene: TRBD1
V gene: TRBV5-6
J gene: TRBJ1-1
clone size: NA

CDR3 DNA: TGCGCCAGTCACGGGGGGAACACCGGGGAGCTGTTTTTT
CDR3 protein: CASHGGNTGELFF
D gene: NA
V gene: TRBV23-1
J gene: TRBJ2-2
clone size: once

CDR3 DNA: TGTGCCAGTAGTACCCTCGGGGGGGGGATCAATCAGCCCCAGCATTTT
CDR3 protein: CASSTLGGGINQPQHF
D gene: NA
V gene: TRBV19
J gene: TRBJ1-5
clone size: NA

CDR3 DNA: TGTGCCAGCAGTTTACTAGCGGGAGTAGGCACCGGGGAGCTGTTTTTT
CDR3 protein: CASSLLAGVGTGELFF
D gene: TRBD2
V gene: TRBV28
J gene: TRBJ2-2
clone size: NA

CDR3 DNA: TGTGCCAGCTCACGGACGGGCATAACTGAAGCTTTCTTT
CDR3 protein: CASSRTGITEAFF
D gene: NA
V gene: TRBV18
J gene: TRBJ1-1
clone size: once

CDR3 DNA: TGTGCCAGCATATGGGACAGGGGAGATACTGAAGCTTTCTTT
CDR3 protein: CASIWDRGDTEAFF
D gene: TRBD1
V gene: TRBV2
J gene: TRBJ1-1
clone size: NA

CDR3 DNA: TGCGCCAGCAACCTAGGGGCAGGGAGGACCACTGAAGCTTTCTTT
CDR3 protein: CASNLGAGRTTEAFF
D gene: NA
V gene: TRBV5-1
J gene: TRBJ1-1
clone size: NA

CDR3 DNA: TGTGCCAGCAGCTACCCGGGACCAGGTTCACCCCTCCACTTT
CDR3 protein: CASSYPGPGSPLHF
D gene: NA
V gene: TRBV6-5
J gene: TRBJ1-6
clone size: NA